This T cell receptor (beta chain) was recorded in a study of technical replicates of blood from a few donors. Here immunoSEQ multiplex PCR was the method, and the copy in TCRdb shows in-frame clones only, minus some. Of more than 65,000 clones in the sample, 90% to 95% are singletons; the top ten hold less than 0.4%. The V gene's germline CDR1 is SGHRS and CDR2 YFSETQ. J was trimmed by 4 bases and V by 2 bases; bases with no gene match: 8. The CDR3 covers 17 residues. The receptor comes from a human donor in good health. The sequenced sample consisted of T cells isolated from PBMCs. This chain joins TRBV5-1 and TRBJ2-3, with TRBD2 matching over 12 bases. The CDR3 is CASSLKETSGSADTQYF. As DNA, the CDR3 is TGCGCCAGCAGCTTAAAAGAGACTAGCGGGAGTGCAGATACGCAGTATTTT. The full variable domain, its missing parts supplied by reference TRBV5-1 and TRBJ2-3, is KAGVTQTPRYLIKTRGQQVTLSCSPISGHRSVSWYQQTPGQGLQFLFEYFSETQRNKGNFPGRFSGRQFSNSRSEMNVSTLELGDSALYLCASSLKETSGSADTQYFGPGTRLTVL.